The rows below give T cell receptor beta chains drawn from one sample of a study of monozygotic twins with inflammatory bowel disease. No DNA is given; TCRdb re-called the 5' RACE reads and lists each CDR3 protein once. With approximately 400,000 distinct CDR3 sequences in the sample, the ten largest clones hold 2% to 3%. Sequencing was performed on blood. The receptors originated from a human donor with ulcerative colitis or Crohn's disease, or a healthy co-twin of an affected twin (not recorded which). CDR3s include the opening cysteine and the closing phenylalanine or tryptophan.

v_call	j_call	cdr3_aa
TRBV7-2	TRBJ2-5	CASSLAGAVQETQYF
TRBV20-1	TRBJ1-1	CSARGVTRGAFF
TRBV5-4	TRBJ1-6	CASSLGEASSPLHF
TRBV6-1	TRBJ2-1	CASRASGAFSNEQFF
TRBV30	TRBJ2-3	CAWSAKDTQYF
TRBV9	TRBJ1-4	CASSPGDTFNKKLFF
TRBV5-6	TRBJ2-3	CASSPLGRADTQYF
TRBV6-2/TRBV6-3	TRBJ2-1	CASRATRGEQFF
TRBV20-1	TRBJ2-1	CSAYEYRNEQFF
TRBV10-3	TRBJ2-3	CATHDPPGGRTDTQYF
TRBV5-4	TRBJ2-7	CASRLLASGSPEQYF
TRBV12-3/TRBV12-4	TRBJ2-5	CASSLRGKETQYF
TRBV29-1	TRBJ2-5	CSVEDRTLGKTQYF
TRBV2	TRBJ2-5	CAIRGTGGAGETQYF
TRBV6-2/TRBV6-3	TRBJ1-1	CASTLGREAFF
TRBV30	TRBJ2-5	CARGDRGRVETQYF
TRBV29-1	TRBJ2-7	CNAGDSGRYEQYF
TRBV12-3/TRBV12-4	TRBJ2-3	CASSGGLSLSSTDTQYF
TRBV4-1	TRBJ2-1	CASSPRQGVFVWSYNEQFF
TRBV5-1	TRBJ2-5	CASSSYPQETQYF